The 3 T cell receptor beta chains reported below all come from one sample, sequenced in a study of shared clonotypes between healthy human individuals. TCRdb keeps only in-frame clones here, not all; method: immunoSEQ multiplex PCR. This sample has about a million clones, with 70% to 85% found just once. The sequenced material came from memory CD4+ T cells from PBMCs. Subset given: CD45RA-negative fraction. Every receptor here comes from a man aged 18 to 35 in good health. Some clones in this sample may be carry-over from other donors' samples.

This clone appeared a single time. Different DNA sequences within this sample yield the same CDR3. The chain links TRBV11-2 to TRBJ2-5; D gene unclear. CDR1 is SGHAT and CDR2 is FQNNGV in the germline V gene. The CDR3 consists of 13 residues. With 0 bases removed from V and 5 bases from J, the gap between germline ends came to 7 bases. The CDR3 region is CASSLDPSETQYF. The CDR3 DNA is TGTGCCAGCAGCTTAGACCCCTCGGAGACCCAGTACTTC.

This chain connects TRBV7-9 to TRBJ1-4; 8 bases map to TRBD1. Germline-derived CDR1 and CDR2 are SEHNR and FQNEAQ (reference sequence). The junction had 12 bases not matched to a gene; V was cut back by 5 bases and J by 7 bases. This CDR3 contains 16 residues. CDR3 nucleotide sequence: TGTGCCAGCAGCGTCCGACCGGGACAGGCGGCTGAAAAACTGTTTTTT. It is translated as CASSVRPGQAAEKLFF. Based on the CDR3 plus reference TRBV7-9 and TRBJ1-4, the full variable domain is DTGVSQNPRHKITKRGQNVTFRCDPISEHNRLYWYRQTLGQGPEFLTYFQNEAQLEKSRLLSDRFSAERPKGSFSTLEIQRTEQGDSAMYLCASSVRPGQAAEKLFFGSGTQLSVL.

The rearrangement links TRBV30 to TRBJ2-1, with D perhaps TRBD2 (5 bases). This CDR3 has 15 amino acids. In germline, CDR1 is GTSNPN, CDR2 SVGIG (reference sequence). V dropped 0 bases and J dropped 7 bases, with 16 bases sitting between them. This CDR3 is CAWSVRTGSWNEQFF. The CDR3 nucleotides are TGTGCCTGGAGTGTACGGACGGGATCTTGGAATGAGCAGTTCTTC.